A selection of T cell receptor beta chains follows, all from one sample in a study of spatial heterogeneity in lung cancer. In TCRdb, the 5' RACE reads were re-called with MiXCR into one record per CDR3 protein. The repertoire holds more than 35,000 distinct CDR3 sequences, with around 5.5% as singletons. Sequencing used PBMCs, obtained at surgery. These receptors came from a female donor with early-stage non-small cell lung cancer. Both conserved end residues are part of each CDR3. The D gene is left open where the match is weak. Size is omitted from some rows. Given values are once, few, many or a class for expanded clones.

V	size	J	D	CDR3	DNA
TRBV5-1	many	TRBJ2-7	TRBD2	CASSPRDYGDEQYF	TGCGCCAGCAGCCCCCGGGACTATGGGGACGAGCAGTACTTC
TRBV2	many	TRBJ1-6	TRBD1	CASKGQANSPLHF	TGTGCCAGCAAGGGACAGGCAAATTCACCCCTCCACTTT
TRBV20-1	many	TRBJ2-1	TRBD2	CSARGLAVSYNEQFF	TGCAGTGCTAGAGGACTAGCGGTCTCCTACAATGAGCAGTTCTTC
TRBV5-1	many	TRBJ2-2	-	CASSFAGYPGELFF	TGCGCCAGCAGCTTTGCAGGGTACCCCGGGGAGCTGTTTTTT
TRBV7-2	many	TRBJ2-1	TRBD2	CASSLRLASYNEQFF	TGTGCCAGCAGCCTGCGACTAGCTTCCTACAATGAGCAGTTCTTC
TRBV6-5	many	TRBJ1-3	-	CASSYGPPGSGNTIYF	TGTGCCAGCAGTTACGGGCCGCCCGGATCTGGAAACACCATATATTTT
TRBV20-1	-	TRBJ2-1	TRBD2	CSAAAGVTNNEQFF	TGCAGTGCTGCCGCGGGAGTGACGAACAATGAGCAGTTCTTC
TRBV20-1	many	TRBJ2-7	TRBD2	CSARELAGAYEQYF	TGCAGTGCTAGAGAACTAGCGGGAGCCTACGAGCAGTACTTC
TRBV6-5	many	TRBJ1-2	-	CASSLDSNYGYTF	TGTGCCAGCAGTCTAGACAGTAACTATGGCTACACCTTC
TRBV5-1	-	TRBJ1-4	TRBD1	CASSIGQGNEKLFF	TGCGCCAGCAGCATAGGACAGGGAAATGAAAAACTGTTTTTT
TRBV30	few	TRBJ2-5	-	CAWRVGAHQETQYF	TGTGCCTGGAGGGTGGGGGCCCACCAAGAGACCCAGTACTTC
TRBV20-1	many	TRBJ2-7	TRBD1	CSAEGQGAYVEQYF	TGCAGTGCTGAGGGACAGGGGGCTTATGTCGAGCAGTACTTC
TRBV18	-	TRBJ2-5	-	CASSPQILQETQYF	TGTGCCAGCTCACCACAGATACTCCAAGAGACCCAGTACTTC
TRBV3-1	many	TRBJ2-5	TRBD2	CASDGRAKETQYF	TGTGCCAGCGACGGGAGGGCCAAGGAGACCCAGTACTTC
TRBV27	-	TRBJ2-7	-	CASSFGGGYEQYF	TGTGCCAGCAGTTTCGGTGGGGGGTACGAGCAGTACTTC
TRBV5-1	-	TRBJ2-7	-	CASSLDGYEQYF	TGCGCCAGCAGCTTGGATGGCTACGAGCAGTACTTC
TRBV6-5	many	TRBJ1-1	TRBD1	CASSYQGVDTEAFF	TGTGCCAGCAGTTACCAGGGGGTGGACACTGAAGCTTTCTTT
TRBV29-1	many	TRBJ2-5	-	CSGRRDIQETQYF	TGCAGCGGCCGCCGGGACATACAAGAGACCCAGTACTTC
TRBV5-1	many	TRBJ2-7	TRBD2	CASSRTSGRAPRF	TGCGCCAGCAGCCGGACTAGCGGGAGGGCCCCCCGCTTC
TRBV10-2	many	TRBJ2-2	TRBD1	CASSAAGTAIGGELFF	TGCGCCAGCAGTGCTGCTGGGACAGCAATCGGAGGGGAGCTGTTTTTT
TRBV20-1	many	TRBJ1-1	TRBD1	CSAREGQGGAEAFF	TGCAGTGCTAGAGAGGGACAGGGGGGCGCTGAAGCTTTCTTT
TRBV7-9	many	TRBJ2-1	-	CASSPLVEQFF	TGTGCCAGCAGCCCTCTGGTTGAGCAGTTCTTC
TRBV3-1	many	TRBJ2-1	-	CASSRSGATYNEQFF	TGTGCCAGCAGTCGGTCGGGAGCTACCTACAATGAGCAGTTCTTC
TRBV2	many	TRBJ2-7	TRBD1	CAPGDRTYEQYF	TGTGCCCCGGGGGACAGGACCTACGAGCAGTACTTC
TRBV7-2	many	TRBJ2-5	TRBD2	CASRREGEETQYF	TGTGCCAGCCGGCGGGAGGGCGAAGAGACCCAGTACTTC
TRBV6-1	many	TRBJ2-1	-	CASVAQGRVYNEQFF	TGTGCCAGCGTGGCACAGGGGAGGGTCTACAATGAGCAGTTCTTC
TRBV5-6	-	TRBJ1-1	TRBD1	CASSLLAGQGSGGTEAFF	TGTGCCAGCAGCTTGCTCGCAGGACAGGGGTCCGGAGGCACTGAAGCTTTCTTT
TRBV9	-	TRBJ2-1	TRBD2	CASSVTSGTTYNEQFF	TGTGCCAGCAGCGTTACCTCCGGGACTACCTACAATGAGCAGTTCTTC
TRBV15	many	TRBJ2-2	-	CATSSRVFSRSNTGELFF	TGTGCCACCAGCAGTAGGGTTTTTAGCAGGTCGAACACCGGGGAGCTGTTTTTT
TRBV20-1	many	TRBJ2-5	-	CSEADPQETQYF	TGCAGTGAAGCGGACCCCCAAGAGACCCAGTACTTC
TRBV7-2	-	TRBJ2-5	TRBD1	CASSRGGRETQYF	TGTGCCAGCAGCCGAGGGGGCCGTGAGACCCAGTACTTC
TRBV13	few	TRBJ1-2	-	CASKRLSGSRAGYTF	TGTGCCAGCAAGAGGCTCTCTGGGAGCAGGGCTGGCTACACCTTC
TRBV7-2	many	TRBJ1-4	TRBD1	CASTPGQGEKLFF	TGTGCCAGCACCCCGGGACAGGGAGAAAAACTGTTTTTT
TRBV9	many	TRBJ1-2	-	CASSPAGAYYGYTF	TGTGCCAGCAGCCCCGCAGGGGCCTACTATGGCTACACCTTC
TRBV7-2	many	TRBJ2-5	TRBD2	CASSSRLAGEWIGTQYF	TGTGCCAGCAGCTCCCGACTAGCGGGAGAATGGATAGGGACCCAGTACTTC
TRBV28	many	TRBJ2-7	-	CASSLVTQWASEQYF	TGTGCCAGCAGTTTAGTAACTCAATGGGCCTCCGAGCAGTACTTC
TRBV2	few	TRBJ1-2	-	CASRDINYGYTF	TGTGCCAGCAGAGATATAAACTATGGCTACACCTTC
TRBV5-1	many	TRBJ1-1	-	CASSPGPLVSEAFF	TGCGCCAGCAGCCCGGGACCTTTGGTCTCTGAAGCTTTCTTT
TRBV12-3/TRBV12-4	many	TRBJ2-1	TRBD2	CASSASLAGGYNEQFF	TGTGCCAGCAGTGCCTCTCTAGCGGGAGGGTACAATGAGCAGTTCTTC
TRBV20-1	-	TRBJ2-3	-	CSATLNTQYF	TGCAGTGCTACCCTTAATACGCAGTATTTT
TRBV20-1	-	TRBJ2-7	-	CSADPGPSYEQYF	TGCAGTGCAGATCCGGGACCTTCCTACGAGCAGTACTTC
TRBV6-2/TRBV6-3	few	TRBJ1-1	TRBD1	CASSAPGQGNTEAFF	TGTGCCAGCAGTGCCCCCGGACAGGGAAACACTGAAGCTTTCTTT
TRBV3-1	many	TRBJ1-2	-	CASSQDAGNYGYTF	TGTGCCAGCAGCCAAGACGCAGGGAACTATGGCTACACCTTC
TRBV14	many	TRBJ2-5	TRBD1	CASSHRGQETQYF	TGTGCCAGCAGCCACAGGGGGCAAGAGACCCAGTACTTC
TRBV20-1	many	TRBJ2-5	-	CSARDRTREETQYF	TGCAGTGCTAGAGATCGAACTAGGGAAGAGACCCAGTACTTC
TRBV29-1	few	TRBJ2-1	-	CSVEGLDDNEQFF	TGCAGCGTTGAAGGACTAGATGACAATGAGCAGTTCTTC
TRBV2	many	TRBJ2-2	TRBD1	CASSDYRGYTGELFF	TGTGCCAGCAGTGATTACAGGGGATACACCGGGGAGCTGTTTTTT
TRBV7-6	many	TRBJ2-2	-	CASSKSYQGITGELFF	TGTGCCAGCAGCAAAAGCTACCAGGGGATCACCGGGGAGCTGTTTTTT
TRBV15	many	TRBJ2-7	-	CATSRDQGLYEQYF	TGTGCCACCAGCAGAGATCAGGGACTCTACGAGCAGTACTTC
TRBV7-2	-	TRBJ2-1	-	CASSLGLYNEQFF	TGTGCCAGCAGTTTGGGGCTTTACAATGAGCAGTTCTTC